This TCR beta chain was retrieved from a study of shared clonotypes between healthy human individuals. V lost 4 bases and J lost 6, with 13 bases in between. The germline V gene has CDR1 KGHSY and CDR2 FQNENV. This CDR3 comprises 13 residues. Findings of the study overall: Estimated richness was generally greater in naive than memory subsets.

This table comes from immunoSEQ multiplex PCR, and its TCRdb copy is limited to in-frame clones, with some not included. The sample lists over a million clones, more than 65% occurring once. Turning to this clone: Its antigen is not identified.

The J gene is TRBJ2-7, the V gene TRBV16; D is unclear. The sample consisted of memory CD4+ T cells sorted from blood. Subset: CD45RA-negative fraction. This TCR derives from a young man in good health. The CDR3 nucleotides are TGTGCCAGCAGCCCTGATTTAGGTGGCGAGCAGTACTTC. This gives the protein CASSPDLGGEQYF.